The clone carrying this T cell receptor (beta chain) was seen many times. The antigen is unknown. One entry per CDR3 protein results from TCRdb running MiXCR on the 5' RACE reads. The sample carries 240,000 or so distinct CDR3 sequences, around 9.2% recorded once. The V gene lost 1 base and the J gene lost 0 bases, with 12 bases spanning the gap. Germline V gene lookup returns CDR1 SGHAT and CDR2 FQNNGV. CDR3 length equals 16 residues. This entry is derived from a study of CD8 T cells in ankylosing spondylitis. General observations from the study: Those disease-linked clones were CD8+; they were also relatively rare in peripheral blood.

Material for sequencing was blood, either unsorted or a sorted T cell fraction (not recorded which). J is TRBJ2-5 and V is TRBV11-2; D uncertain. The clonotype was recovered from a male donor with ankylosing spondylitis or in good health (not recorded which). In DNA form, the CDR3 reads TGTGCCAGCAGCTTAGTCACACTCTCGTACCAAGAGACCCAGTACTTC. Translating gives CASSLVTLSYQETQYF.